This T cell receptor beta chain emerged from a study of tumor-infiltrating lymphocytes in primary liver carcinoma. The wider study: The five patients, who were men and women, ranged in age from 30 to 69 years.

This clonotype has a single count. With around 500 ng total RNA as template and a constant-region primer, TCR beta cDNA was made. Three-round nested multiplex PCR performed with slightly modified ARM-PCR produced the TCR beta libraries. The study ran its first two PCR rounds for around 10 cycles each, using TRBV1-TRBV30 forward primers and a C-beta reverse primer. Each CDR3 protein is one row after TCRdb ran MiXCR on the multiplex PCR reads. The repertoire holds 90,000 to 150,000 distinct CDR3 sequences, with approximately 71% as singletons. It was from around 18-30 mg of unsorted bulk tissue that RNA and DNA were co-extracted. Germline-derived CDR1 and CDR2 are MNHEY and SVGAGI. V lost 9 bases, J lost 4 bases, and 10 bases lay in between. This CDR3 spans 12 amino acids.

The clonotype comes from an older woman with primary liver carcinoma and hepatitis B virus infection. Input material: tumor-adjacent normal liver tissue. This chain links TRBV6-5 with TRBJ1-5; perhaps TRBD1 as D (6 bases). DNA of the CDR3: TGTGCCAGTAAGGGGGGGAATCAGCCCCAGCATTTT. Translated: CASKGGNQPQHF.